The clone carrying this T cell receptor (beta chain) was seen many times. What it binds is unknown. The source of the sample is a study of response to subunit inactivated influenza vaccine. TCRdb fed the RT-PCR reads into MiXCR, producing one record per CDR3 protein. Here the sample spans approximately 500,000 distinct CDR3 sequences, roughly 13% being singletons. General observations from the study: New T cells are recruited in small numbers by each seasonal influenza vaccination, according to the authors' suggestion.

The CDR3 loop spans 12 amino acids. Trimming removed 4 bases from V and 14 bases from J, with 16 bases in between. CDR1 and CDR2 from the germline V gene are SGHRS and YFSETQ. The source material was PBMCs from blood, sampled 40 to 50 days after vaccination. The chain couples TRBV5-1 to TRBJ2-1; D gene uncertain. This clonotype was obtained from a man aged 45-65 years who received an inactivated influenza vaccine. The CDR3 nucleotides are TGCGCCAGCAGCGAGCCCGCCCTCGGCGAGTTCTTC. Its translation is CASSEPALGEFF.